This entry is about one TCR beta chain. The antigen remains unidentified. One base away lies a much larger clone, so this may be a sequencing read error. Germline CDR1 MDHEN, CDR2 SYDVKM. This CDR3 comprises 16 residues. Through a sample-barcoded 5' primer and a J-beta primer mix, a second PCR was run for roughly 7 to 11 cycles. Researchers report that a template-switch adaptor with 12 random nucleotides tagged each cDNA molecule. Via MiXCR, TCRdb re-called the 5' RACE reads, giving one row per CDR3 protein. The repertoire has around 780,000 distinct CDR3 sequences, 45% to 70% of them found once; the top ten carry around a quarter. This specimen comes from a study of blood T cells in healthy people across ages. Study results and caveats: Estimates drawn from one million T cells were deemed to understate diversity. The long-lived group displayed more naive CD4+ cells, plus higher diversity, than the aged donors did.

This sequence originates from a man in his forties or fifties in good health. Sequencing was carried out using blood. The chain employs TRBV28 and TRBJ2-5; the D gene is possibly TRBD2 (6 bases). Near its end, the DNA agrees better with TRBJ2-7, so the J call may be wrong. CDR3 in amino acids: CAGSLYGGSSSGEQYF. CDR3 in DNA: TGTGCCGGCAGTTTATATGGGGGGTCTAGTTCTGGCGAGCAGTACTTC.